This T cell receptor beta chain was obtained from a study of OX40 agonist ivuxolimab in advanced cancers. Whole-study results and caveats: Some of the lowest clonal expansion was seen in partial responders at 0.1-3.0 mg/kg.

There are a few counts of this clone. The antigen is not known. Clones were read by immunoSEQ multiplex PCR, and TCRdb kept only the in-frame ones, dropping some. The table lists 84,000 or so clones, 70% to 90% of them singletons. V lost 0 bases, J lost 9 bases, and 14 bases lay in between. The CDR3 runs 14 residues. Per the germline V gene, CDR1 is SGHRS and CDR2 is YFSETQ. This receptor was taken from an adult with an advanced solid tumor such as melanoma, head and neck, liver or kidney cancer. The chain joins TRBV5-1 to TRBJ2-3; maybe TRBD2 (7 bases). The input for sequencing was CD4+ or CD8+ T cells sorted from blood, taken in a trial of the OX40 agonist ivuxolimab. CDR3 amino acids: CASSLEQGGGTQYF. As DNA, the CDR3 is TGCGCCAGCAGCTTGGAACAGGGAGGGGGAACGCAGTATTTT.